The clone carrying this TCR beta chain showed up just a few times. Its antigen is unknown. The data belong to a study of identical twins. Study observations and caveats: Low generation-probability sequences were in excess among twin-shared out-of-frame alpha sequences.

MiXCR was run by TCRdb on the 5' RACE reads, yielding one entry per CDR3 protein. Of 1.5 million to 2 million distinct CDR3 sequences in the sample, under 35% were seen once. There are 16 residues in the CDR3. Germline-derived CDR1 and CDR2 are MNHEY and SMNVEV (reference sequence). Trimming took 2 bases from V and 3 from J; bases not matched to a gene: 5. This clonotype originated in a newborn girl in good health. Sequencing used cord blood. This chain connects TRBV27 to TRBJ2-1; TRBD2 matches 9 bases. CDR3 nucleotides: TGTGCCAGCAGTTTACCCAGCGGGGGGCACTACAATGAGCAGTTCTTC. This sequence encodes CASSLPSGGHYNEQFF.